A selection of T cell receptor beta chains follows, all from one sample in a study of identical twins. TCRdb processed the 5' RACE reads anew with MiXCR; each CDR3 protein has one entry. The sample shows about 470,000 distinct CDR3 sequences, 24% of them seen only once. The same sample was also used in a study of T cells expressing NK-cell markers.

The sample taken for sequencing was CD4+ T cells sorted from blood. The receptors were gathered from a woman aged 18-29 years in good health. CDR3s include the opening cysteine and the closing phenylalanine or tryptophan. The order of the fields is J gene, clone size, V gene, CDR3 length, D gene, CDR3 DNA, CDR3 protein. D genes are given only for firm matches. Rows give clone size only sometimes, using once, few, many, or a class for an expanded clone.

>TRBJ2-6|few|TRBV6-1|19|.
TGTGCCAGCAGTGTATCCCCCGCAGGGTCCGTAGGGGGGGCCAACGTCCTGACTTTC
CASSVSPAGSVGGANVLTF
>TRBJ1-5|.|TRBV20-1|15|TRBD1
TGCAGTGCTAGAGCACAGGGGGCGGGTAGTCAGCCCCAGCATTTT
CSARAQGAGSQPQHF
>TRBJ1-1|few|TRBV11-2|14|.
TGTGCCAGCAGCTTGGTCTTCATGAACACTGAAGCTTTCTTT
CASSLVFMNTEAFF
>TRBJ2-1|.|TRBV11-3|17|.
TGTGCCAGCAGCCAGCCCCGGGGTAGGGGAAACTGGAATGAGCAGTTCTTC
CASSQPRGRGNWNEQFF
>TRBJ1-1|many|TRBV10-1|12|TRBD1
TGCGCCAGCAGTGATCCGGGACAGGAAGCTTTCTTT
CASSDPGQEAFF
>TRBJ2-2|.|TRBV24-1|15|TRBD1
TGTGCCACCAGTGATCCGGGACAGTCCACCGGGGAGCTGTTTTTT
CATSDPGQSTGELFF
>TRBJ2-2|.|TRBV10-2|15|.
TGCGCCAGCAGTGAGTCGACACAGAACACCGGGGAGCTGTTTTTT
CASSESTQNTGELFF
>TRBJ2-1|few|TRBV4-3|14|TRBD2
TGCGCCAGCAGCCGACTAGCGGTGGGGAATGAGCAGTTCTTC
CASSRLAVGNEQFF
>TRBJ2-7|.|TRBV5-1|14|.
TGCGCCAGCAGTAATGGAGGGACCCGCGACGAGCAGTACTTC
CASSNGGTRDEQYF
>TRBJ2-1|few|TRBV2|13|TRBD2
TGTGCCAGCAGTCGGGAGCGGGGGAACCCCCCGCTCTTC
CASSRERGNPPLF
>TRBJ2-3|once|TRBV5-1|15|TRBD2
TGCGCCAGCAGCACTAACAAAGCGACTAGCGGGGGGCAGTATTTT
CASSTNKATSGGQYF
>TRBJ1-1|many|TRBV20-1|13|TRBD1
TGCAGTGCGCAGATACAGGGGGGACCTGAAGCTTTCTTT
CSAQIQGGPEAFF
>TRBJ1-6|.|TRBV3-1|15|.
TGTGCCAGCAGCCGTGCAGGGGACTATAATTCACCCCTCCACTTT
CASSRAGDYNSPLHF
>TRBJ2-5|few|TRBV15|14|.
TGTGCCACCAGCAGAGGGGCATATCAAGAGACCCAGTACTTC
CATSRGAYQETQYF
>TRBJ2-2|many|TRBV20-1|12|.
TGCAGTGCTAGCCTTAACACCGGGGAGCTGTTTTTT
CSASLNTGELFF
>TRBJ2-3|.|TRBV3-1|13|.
TGTGCCAGCAGTCACAGTCCCCCAGATACGCAGTATTTT
CASSHSPPDTQYF
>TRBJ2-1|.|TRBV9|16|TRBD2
TGTGCCAGCAGCGTAGGCGGACTAGCGGCCAACCATGAGCAGTTCTTC
CASSVGGLAANHEQFF
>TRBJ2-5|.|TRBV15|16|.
TGTGCCACCAGCAGAGATACAGGAAAGGTCTTGCTGACCCAGTACTTC
CATSRDTGKVLLTQYF
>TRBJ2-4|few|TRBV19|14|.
TGTGCCAGCGCTTCGGGGGATGCAAAAAACATTCAGTACTTC
CASASGDAKNIQYF
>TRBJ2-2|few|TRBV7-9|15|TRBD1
TGTGCCAGCAGCTTTCCTTCAGGGGGCACCGGGGAGCTGTTTTTT
CASSFPSGGTGELFF
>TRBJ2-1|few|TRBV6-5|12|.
TGTGCCAGCAGTTCTCCAGACAATGAGCAGTTCTTC
CASSSPDNEQFF
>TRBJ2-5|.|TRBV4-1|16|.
TGCGCCAGCAGCCGCGGAGGGATAGCTAACGGGGAGACCCAGTACTTC
CASSRGGIANGETQYF
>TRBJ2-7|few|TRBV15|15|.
TGTGCCACCAGCAGAGATCCGGGGGCTACCTACGAGCAGTACTTC
CATSRDPGATYEQYF
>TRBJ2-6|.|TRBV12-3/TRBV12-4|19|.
TGTGCCAGCAGTTTCCCTCGAACAGGGTTGGGCTCTGGGGCCAACGTCCTGACTTTC
CASSFPRTGLGSGANVLTF
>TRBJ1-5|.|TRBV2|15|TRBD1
TGTGCCAGCAGTGAAGTAGGGGGCGCGGAACAGCCCCAGCATTTT
CASSEVGGAEQPQHF
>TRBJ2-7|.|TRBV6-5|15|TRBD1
TGTGCCAGCAGTAACCGGGACAGGGGAGGGTACGAGCAGTACTTC
CASSNRDRGGYEQYF
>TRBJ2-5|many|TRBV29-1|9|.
TGCAGCGTGGGAGAGACCCAGTACTTC
CSVGETQYF
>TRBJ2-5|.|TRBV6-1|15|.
TGTGCCAGCAGGCGAGGTGGGACGTACCAAGAGACCCAGTACTTC
CASRRGGTYQETQYF
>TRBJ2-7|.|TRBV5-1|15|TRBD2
TGCGCCAGCAGCCCCCGACTAGCGGGGTTCTACGAGCAGTACTTC
CASSPRLAGFYEQYF
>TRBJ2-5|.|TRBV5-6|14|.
TGTGCCAGCAGCTTTACCCCCTCCCAAGAGACCCAGTACTTC
CASSFTPSQETQYF
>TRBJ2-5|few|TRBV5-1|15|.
TGCGCCAGCAGCTTGACCAGGACTTCTCTAGAGACCCAGTACTTC
CASSLTRTSLETQYF
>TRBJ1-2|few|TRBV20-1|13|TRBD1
TGCAGTGCTATGCCACAGGGGATCAGAGGCTACACCTTC
CSAMPQGIRGYTF
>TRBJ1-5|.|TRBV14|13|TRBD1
TGTGCCAGCAGCCGGGGCAAGGGGGCTCCCCAGCATTTT
CASSRGKGAPQHF
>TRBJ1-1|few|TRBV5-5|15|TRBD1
TGTGCCAGCAGCGTCCGGGACAGGGTAATCACTGAAGCTTTCTTT
CASSVRDRVITEAFF